The rows below give T cell receptor beta chains drawn from one sample of a study of cytomegalovirus exposure and HLA in healthy donors. Here immunoSEQ multiplex PCR was the method, and the copy in TCRdb shows in-frame clones only, minus some. The sample includes 95,000 to 150,000 clones, about 85% of them seen just once. What was sequenced was PBMCs. Receptor source: a woman aged 30 to 39 in good health and CMV-seronegative. The CDR3 runs from the conserved cysteine through the conserved F or W. The order of the fields is D gene, clone size, J gene, V gene, CDR3 DNA, CDR3 protein. The D gene is left open where the match is weak. Where a row states a size, it is once, few, many or the class of an expanded clone; other rows omit it.

d_gene: TRBD2; abundance: .; j_gene: TRBJ2-1; v_gene: TRBV27; CDR3nt: TGTGCCAGCAGTTCGGGGGGCAATGAGCAGTTCTTC; CDR3aa: CASSSGGNEQFF
d_gene: .; abundance: .; j_gene: TRBJ1-2; v_gene: TRBV15; CDR3nt: TGTGCCACCAGCAGACCCGACCGTAGGACTACACATGGCTACACCTTC; CDR3aa: CATSRPDRRTTHGYTF
d_gene: TRBD2; abundance: .; j_gene: TRBJ2-2; v_gene: TRBV18; CDR3nt: TGTGCCAGCTCACCACTAGCGGGGGGAAGAACCGGGGAGCTGTTTTTT; CDR3aa: CASSPLAGGRTGELFF
d_gene: TRBD2; abundance: .; j_gene: TRBJ2-7; v_gene: TRBV4-1; CDR3nt: TGCGCCAGCAGCCAAGATGAGGGGACTAGCAGGGACGAGCAGTACTTC; CDR3aa: CASSQDEGTSRDEQYF
d_gene: TRBD2; abundance: .; j_gene: TRBJ2-5; v_gene: TRBV4-3; CDR3nt: TGCGCCAGCAGCCAAAAAGGACTAGCGGGGGGTCCTCAGTACTTC; CDR3aa: CASSQKGLAGGPQYF
d_gene: .; abundance: .; j_gene: TRBJ1-6; v_gene: TRBV6-5; CDR3nt: TGTGCCAGCAGTTATTCCGAAGCAAATTCACCCCTCCACTTT; CDR3aa: CASSYSEANSPLHF
d_gene: .; abundance: .; j_gene: TRBJ2-5; v_gene: TRBV2; CDR3nt: TGTGCCAGCACGTTTAACAGTGGCGAGACCCAGTACTTC; CDR3aa: CASTFNSGETQYF
d_gene: .; abundance: .; j_gene: TRBJ2-6; v_gene: TRBV7-6; CDR3nt: TGTGCCAGCAGCGAGATGGAGGGCGCAGGGGCCAACGTCCTGACTTTC; CDR3aa: CASSEMEGAGANVLTF
d_gene: .; abundance: .; j_gene: TRBJ1-1; v_gene: TRBV6-5; CDR3nt: TGTGCCAGCAGTTACTTCCCCACAGTTGGCACTGAAGCTTTCTTT; CDR3aa: CASSYFPTVGTEAFF
d_gene: .; abundance: .; j_gene: TRBJ1-3; v_gene: TRBV25-1; CDR3nt: TGTGCCAGCAGTGCAGCCCGAACAGTACACTCTGGAAACACCATATATTTT; CDR3aa: CASSAARTVHSGNTIYF
d_gene: .; abundance: .; j_gene: TRBJ2-7; v_gene: TRBV5-6; CDR3nt: TGTGCCAGCAGCTTGGTGGAGGGCTTCGAGCAGTACTTC; CDR3aa: CASSLVEGFEQYF
d_gene: .; abundance: .; j_gene: TRBJ1-3; v_gene: TRBV11-2; CDR3nt: TGTGCCAGCAGCTCGTGGCAGGTCAGCTCTGGAAACACCATATATTTT; CDR3aa: CASSSWQVSSGNTIYF
d_gene: .; abundance: few; j_gene: TRBJ1-5; v_gene: TRBV6-1; CDR3nt: TGTGCCAGCTGGAGAGGGACTGAATACAATCAGCCCCAGCATTTT; CDR3aa: CASWRGTEYNQPQHF
d_gene: TRBD1; abundance: .; j_gene: TRBJ1-2; v_gene: TRBV7-2; CDR3nt: TGTGCCAGCAGCCAAGACAGGGGATATGGCTACACCTTC; CDR3aa: CASSQDRGYGYTF
d_gene: .; abundance: .; j_gene: TRBJ1-2; v_gene: TRBV6-5; CDR3nt: TGTGCCAGCAGTTACTCTCGGGGGGGCTACTATGGCTACACCTTC; CDR3aa: CASSYSRGGYYGYTF
d_gene: .; abundance: .; j_gene: TRBJ1-1; v_gene: TRBV6-1; CDR3nt: TGTGCCAGTTCTATGAACACTGAAGCTTTCTTT; CDR3aa: CASSMNTEAFF
d_gene: TRBD2; abundance: .; j_gene: TRBJ2-3; v_gene: TRBV9; CDR3nt: TGTGCCAGCAGCGTAGCCGCGGGGGTCACAGATACGCAGTATTTT; CDR3aa: CASSVAAGVTDTQYF
d_gene: TRBD2; abundance: .; j_gene: TRBJ2-7; v_gene: TRBV13; CDR3nt: TGTGCCAGCAGCCTCGTCGGGACTACCTACGAGCAGTACTTC; CDR3aa: CASSLVGTTYEQYF
d_gene: TRBD1; abundance: .; j_gene: TRBJ2-2; v_gene: TRBV6-5; CDR3nt: TGTGCCAGCAGCGGACAGGGGAGAATTAACGGGGAGCTGTTTTTT; CDR3aa: CASSGQGRINGELFF
d_gene: .; abundance: .; j_gene: TRBJ2-7; v_gene: TRBV5-1; CDR3nt: TGCGCCAGCAGCCTACCCTCAGGCGAGCAGTACTTC; CDR3aa: CASSLPSGEQYF
d_gene: TRBD1; abundance: .; j_gene: TRBJ2-7; v_gene: TRBV27; CDR3nt: TGTGCCAGCAGGCCTTTGGGGGGACAGGGGGCTTGGGAGCAGTACTTC; CDR3aa: CASRPLGGQGAWEQYF
d_gene: .; abundance: .; j_gene: TRBJ2-5; v_gene: TRBV5-5; CDR3nt: TGTGCCAGCAGCTTGGCGGCCGGGGAATGGGAGACCCAGTACTTC; CDR3aa: CASSLAAGEWETQYF
d_gene: TRBD1; abundance: once; j_gene: TRBJ2-7; v_gene: TRBV7-9; CDR3nt: TGTGCCAGCAGCTACCGACAGGGGGGATACGAGCAGTACTTC; CDR3aa: CASSYRQGGYEQYF
d_gene: .; abundance: .; j_gene: TRBJ2-5; v_gene: TRBV5-1; CDR3nt: TGCGCCAGCAGCGATCCATTACAGGGCCCCCATGAGGGCCAGTACTTC; CDR3aa: CASSDPLQGPHEGQYF
d_gene: TRBD1; abundance: .; j_gene: TRBJ1-2; v_gene: TRBV5-6; CDR3nt: TGTGCCAGCAGCCTCGGACAGGTCTATGGCTACACCTTC; CDR3aa: CASSLGQVYGYTF
d_gene: .; abundance: few; j_gene: TRBJ2-7; v_gene: TRBV27; CDR3nt: TGTGCCAGCAGTCAGGGTATCGGAAGCTCCTACGAGCAGTACTTC; CDR3aa: CASSQGIGSSYEQYF
d_gene: TRBD2; abundance: .; j_gene: TRBJ2-1; v_gene: TRBV5-1; CDR3nt: TGCGCCAGCAGCAGGGGACTAGGGATATACAATGAGCAGTTCTTC; CDR3aa: CASSRGLGIYNEQFF
d_gene: TRBD1; abundance: once; j_gene: TRBJ2-1; v_gene: TRBV5-1; CDR3nt: TGCGCCAGCAGCTTGGCGAGACAGGGGAACTATGAGCAGTTCTTC; CDR3aa: CASSLARQGNYEQFF
d_gene: .; abundance: .; j_gene: TRBJ2-1; v_gene: TRBV7-9; CDR3nt: TGTGCCAGCAACCCCGCGGCCAGCTCCTACAATGAGCAGTTCTTC; CDR3aa: CASNPAASSYNEQFF
d_gene: .; abundance: .; j_gene: TRBJ1-5; v_gene: TRBV7-8; CDR3nt: TGTGCCAGCAGCTTAGGTCCATCGGATCAGCCCCAGCATTTT; CDR3aa: CASSLGPSDQPQHF
d_gene: TRBD2; abundance: .; j_gene: TRBJ2-1; v_gene: TRBV7-2; CDR3nt: TGTGCCAGCAGCTTAAAGTCGGGGGGCTCCTACAATGAGCAGTTCTTC; CDR3aa: CASSLKSGGSYNEQFF
d_gene: TRBD1; abundance: .; j_gene: TRBJ1-2; v_gene: TRBV14; CDR3nt: TGTGCCAGCAGCTACAGACAGGGCAACTATGGCTACACCTTC; CDR3aa: CASSYRQGNYGYTF
d_gene: .; abundance: .; j_gene: TRBJ1-2; v_gene: TRBV29-1; CDR3nt: TGCAGCGCCTGGGGCTCTGGCTACACCTTC; CDR3aa: CSAWGSGYTF
d_gene: TRBD1; abundance: .; j_gene: TRBJ1-6; v_gene: TRBV5-1; CDR3nt: TGCGCCAGCAGCTTGCGACAGGGGTATAATTCACCCCTCCACTTT; CDR3aa: CASSLRQGYNSPLHF
d_gene: TRBD1; abundance: .; j_gene: TRBJ1-4; v_gene: TRBV5-1; CDR3nt: TGCGCCAGCAGCTTGGGACAGGGTTTTTGGCCTAATGAAAAACTGTTTTTT; CDR3aa: CASSLGQGFWPNEKLFF
d_gene: TRBD2; abundance: once; j_gene: TRBJ2-2; v_gene: TRBV7-2; CDR3nt: TGTGCCAGCAGCCCAACTAGCGTTAACACCGGGGAGCTGTTTTTT; CDR3aa: CASSPTSVNTGELFF
d_gene: .; abundance: .; j_gene: TRBJ1-1; v_gene: TRBV10-3; CDR3nt: TGTGCCACCAGGGGAGCTGGACAGCTTGAAGCTTTCTTT; CDR3aa: CATRGAGQLEAFF
d_gene: TRBD1; abundance: once; j_gene: TRBJ1-3; v_gene: TRBV18; CDR3nt: TGTGCCAGCTCACTGGGACAGGGAGCCTCTGGAAACACCATATATTTT; CDR3aa: CASSLGQGASGNTIYF
d_gene: TRBD2; abundance: .; j_gene: TRBJ2-5; v_gene: TRBV7-2; CDR3nt: TGTGCCAGCAGCTACCAAGCGGGGGGCCCCCAAGAGACCCAGTACTTC; CDR3aa: CASSYQAGGPQETQYF
d_gene: TRBD1; abundance: once; j_gene: TRBJ1-5; v_gene: TRBV10-3; CDR3nt: TGTGCCATCGGCGCGGACAGGGCTCAGCCCCAGCATTTT; CDR3aa: CAIGADRAQPQHF